The 15 T cell receptor beta chains presented below share a single source sample, sequenced in a study of blood T cell repertoires in COVID-19. Clones were sequenced by immunoSEQ multiplex PCR, and TCRdb holds only the in-frame ones, with some missing. The table includes under 450,000 clones, 81% detected once. The source material was peripheral blood. The receptors derive from a human donor with acute or convalescent COVID-19. The donor label of this sample is uncertain.

V is TRBV5-1 and J is TRBJ2-2; D is perhaps TRBD2 (5 bases). The CDR3 sequence is 16 residues long. Trimming removed 4 bases at V and 0 bases at J, with 13 bases between. Germline V gene lookup returns CDR1 SGHRS and CDR2 YFSETQ. The CDR3, as DNA: TGCGCCAGCAGCCCACAAGGAGGCACGAACACCGGGGAGCTGTTTTTT. Translating gives CASSPQGGTNTGELFF.

The rearrangement joins TRBV30 to TRBJ1-5, with a possible D match to TRBD1 (6 bases). Germline V gene sequence: CDR1 GTSNPN, CDR2 SVGIG (reference sequence). V was clipped by 0 bases and J by 4 bases, with 22 bases between them. The CDR3 has 18 residues. CDR3: CAWSVARWSGGSNQPQHF. CDR3 coding DNA: TGTGCCTGGAGTGTGGCCCGGTGGTCGGGGGGCTCGAATCAGCCCCAGCATTTT. Full variable domain (outside the CDR3, taken from reference TRBV30 and TRBJ1-5): SQTIHQWPATLVQPVGSPLSLECTVEGTSNPNLYWYRQAAGRGLQLLFYSVGIGQISSEVPQNLSASRPQDRQFILSSKKLLLSDSGFYLCAWSVARWSGGSNQPQHFGDGTRLSIL.

There are a few counts of this clone. The rearrangement uses TRBV6-5 and TRBJ2-7; TRBD1 agrees at 8 bases. Germline V gene lookup returns CDR1 MNHEY and CDR2 SVGAGI. The CDR3 runs 15 residues. V trimming: 6 bases; J trimming: 7 bases; junction bases outside the gene matches: 14. CDR3 region: CASSVTGTGSREQYF. The CDR3 region has the DNA TGTGCCAGCAGCGTCACAGGGACAGGCTCTAGGGAGCAGTACTTC.

The rearrangement uses TRBV6-4 and TRBJ2-7; 10 nucleotides agree with TRBD1. Trimming took 6 bases from V and 3 from J; bases not matched to a gene: 8. The V gene's germline CDR1 is MRHNA and CDR2 SNTAGT. The CDR3 has 15 amino acids. The CDR3 reads CASRMGQGISYEQYF. In nucleotides, the CDR3 is TGTGCCAGCAGGATGGGACAGGGGATAAGCTACGAGCAGTACTTC.

The CDR3 coding sequence is TGCGCCAGCGGGACAGGGTTGGGCTATGGCTACACCTTC. This sequence encodes CASGTGLGYGYTF. This chain connects TRBV5-1 to TRBJ1-2; the match to TRBD1 covers 9 bases. The V segment lost 7 bases and the J segment 4 bases; nucleotides outside the gene matches: 5. CDR3 size: 13 residues. Looked up from germline, CDR1 is SGHRS and CDR2 is YFSETQ. The full variable domain, with the rest looked up from reference TRBV5-1 and TRBJ1-2, is KAGVTQTPRYLIKTRGQQVTLSCSPISGHRSVSWYQQTPGQGLQFLFEYFSETQRNKGNFPGRFSGRQFSNSRSEMNVSTLELGDSALYLCASGTGLGYGYTFGSGTRLTVV.

This chain uses TRBV18 with TRBJ2-2, with D perhaps matching TRBD1 (5 bases). Trimming stripped 2 bases from V and 6 bases from J, with 16 bases between. The CDR3 length is 16 residues. Germline assignment: CDR1 KGHSH and CDR2 LQKENI. DNA for the CDR3: TGTGCCAGCTCACCATTTGCCCAGGGCATTTCCGGGGAGCTGTTTTTT. Translating it yields CASSPFAQGISGELFF. Full variable domain (outside the CDR3, taken from reference TRBV18 and TRBJ2-2): NAGVMQNPRHLVRRRGQEARLRCSPMKGHSHVYWYRQLPEEGLKFMVYLQKENIIDESGMPKERFSAEFPKEGPSILRIQQVVRGDSAAYFCASSPFAQGISGELFFGEGSRLTVL.

This clone was counted only a few times. The rearrangement uses TRBV9 and TRBJ2-7; 11 bases are shared with TRBD2. Germline V gene sequence: CDR1 SGDLS, CDR2 YYNGEE. This CDR3 contains 17 residues. V lost 4 bases to trimming and J lost 2 bases; unmatched junction nucleotides: 11. This CDR3 reads CASSPPPPGLAAYEQYF. CDR3 DNA: TGTGCCAGCAGCCCACCGCCTCCGGGACTAGCGGCCTACGAGCAGTACTTC.

The gene calls are TRBV19 and TRBJ1-1; D is uncertain. The CDR3 runs 15 residues. Trimming left V 6 bases short and J 1 base short, with 15 bases between. Looked up from germline, CDR1 is LNHDA and CDR2 is SQIVND (reference sequence). The CDR3 DNA is TGTGCCAGTAGGACCCATTTGAGGAGGAACACTGAAGCTTTCTTT. Its protein product is CASRTHLRRNTEAFF. The entire variable domain, with the rest obtained from reference TRBV19 and TRBJ1-1, is as follows: DGGITQSPKYLFRKEGQNVTLSCEQNLNHDAMYWYRQDPGQGLRLIYYSQIVNDFQKGDIAEGYSVSREKKESFPLTVTSAQKNPTAFYLCASRTHLRRNTEAFFGQGTRLTVV.

The rearrangement links TRBV2 to TRBJ2-1; a weak D match, TRBD2 (6 bases). Trimming took off 1 base at V and 7 bases at J, with 8 bases between the two ends. The CDR3 extends over 13 amino acids. Per germline, CDR1 SNHLY and CDR2 FYNNEI. CDR3 sequence: CASSEGRGNEQFF. DNA for the CDR3: TGTGCCAGCAGTGAAGGTCGGGGGAATGAGCAGTTCTTC.

This clone was seen a handful of times. This rearrangement joins TRBV6-5 to TRBJ1-5; 7 bases map to TRBD1. Trimming cost V 7 bases and J 6 bases; bases outside gene matches: 6. There are 13 residues in the CDR3. Germline V gives CDR1 MNHEY, CDR2 SVGAGI. The CDR3 protein is CASTKGAGQPQHF. In DNA, the CDR3 is TGTGCCAGCACGAAGGGGGCGGGTCAGCCCCAGCATTTT.

This clone has a handful of counts. This sequence joins TRBV2 and TRBJ1-4; 10 nucleotides align to TRBD1. In germline, CDR1 is SNHLY, CDR2 FYNNEI. V was pared by 6 bases and J by 7 bases, with 14 bases of the junction left unmatched. This CDR3 has 17 residues. CDR3 amino acids: CASSGGQGNPPGEKLFF. The CDR3, as DNA: TGTGCCAGCAGCGGGGGACAGGGGAACCCCCCGGGTGAAAAACTGTTTTTT.

This chain connects TRBV3-1 (or the pseudogene TRBV3-2) to TRBJ2-4; TRBD1 matches at 8 bases. Germline V gene data show CDR1 as LGHDT and CDR2 as YNNKEL (reference sequence). The CDR3 length is 14 residues. V gave up 2 bases and J gave up 7 bases; unmatched junction bases: 4. The CDR3 region is CASSQRTGLNIQYF. CDR3 nucleotides: TGTGCCAGCAGCCAACGGACAGGGCTTAACATTCAGTACTTC.

This clone appeared a single time. This chain links TRBV7-6 with TRBJ1-1; TRBD1 aligns across 10 bases. With 5 bases clipped from V and 1 base from J, the junction kept 4 bases outside the gene matches. The CDR3 sequence is 15 residues long. Germline lookup yields CDR1 SGHVS and CDR2 FNYEAQ. The CDR3: CASSRQGARNTEAFF. CDR3 nucleotide sequence: TGTGCCAGCAGCAGACAGGGGGCTAGGAACACTGAAGCTTTCTTT.

The V and J genes are TRBV3-1 (or the pseudogene TRBV3-2) and TRBJ2-5, with a weak D call TRBD2 (6 bases). The CDR3 runs 15 residues. Germline assignment: CDR1 LGHDT and CDR2 YNNKEL (reference sequence). Trimming removed 0 bases from V and 1 base from J, with 9 bases in between. The CDR3 reads CASSQEAGRQETQYF. CDR3 nucleotides: TGTGCCAGCAGCCAAGAGGCGGGGCGCCAAGAGACCCAGTACTTC.

The chain couples TRBV5-1 to TRBJ1-3; D gene uncertain. V was pared by 4 bases and J by 0 bases, with 5 bases between. This CDR3 comprises 13 residues. Germline CDR1 is SGHRS and CDR2 is YFSETQ. CDR3 protein: CASSPISGNTIYF. The CDR3 coding sequence is TGCGCCAGCAGCCCAATCTCTGGAAACACCATATATTTT. The whole variable domain, filled in from reference TRBV5-1 and TRBJ1-3, reads KAGVTQTPRYLIKTRGQQVTLSCSPISGHRSVSWYQQTPGQGLQFLFEYFSETQRNKGNFPGRFSGRQFSNSRSEMNVSTLELGDSALYLCASSPISGNTIYFGEGSWLTVV.